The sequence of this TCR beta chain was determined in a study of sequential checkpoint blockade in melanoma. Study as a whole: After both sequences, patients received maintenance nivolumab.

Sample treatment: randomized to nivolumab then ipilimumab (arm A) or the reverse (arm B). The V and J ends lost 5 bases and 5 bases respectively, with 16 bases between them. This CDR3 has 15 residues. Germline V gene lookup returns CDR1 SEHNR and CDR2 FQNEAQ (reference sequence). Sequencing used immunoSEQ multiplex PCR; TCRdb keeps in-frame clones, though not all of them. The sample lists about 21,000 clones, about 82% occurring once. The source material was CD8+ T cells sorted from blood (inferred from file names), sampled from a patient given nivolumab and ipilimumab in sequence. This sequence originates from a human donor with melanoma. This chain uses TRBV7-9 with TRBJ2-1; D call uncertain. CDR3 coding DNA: TGTGCCAGCAGCATACTTTCGGGTGCTAACAATGAGCAGTTCTTC. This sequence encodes CASSILSGANNEQFF. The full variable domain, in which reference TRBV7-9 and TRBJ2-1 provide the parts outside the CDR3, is DTGVSQNPRHKITKRGQNVTFRCDPISEHNRLYWYRQTLGQGPEFLTYFQNEAQLEKSRLLSDRFSAERPKGSFSTLEIQRTEQGDSAMYLCASSILSGANNEQFFGPGTRLTVL.